These T cell receptor beta chains were read from a single sample in a study of vaccination and CD4 T cells after COVID-19. No antigens are known for them. Each CDR3 protein is one row after TCRdb ran MiXCR on the PCR reads. The table records about 25,000 distinct CDR3 sequences, more than 35% of them present only once. The sequenced material came from CD4+ T cells from blood, cultured in vitro. These receptors originate from a human donor who had recovered from COVID-19. Each CDR3 is given with its conserved first and last residue. D genes are given only for firm matches. Not all rows give a size; the values are once, few, many and, for expanded clones, a class.

TGTGCCACACACGGGAGGACAGGGAGCAATCAGCCCCAGCATTTT,CATHGRTGSNQPQHF,TRBD1,-,TRBV24-1,TRBJ1-5
TGTGCCAGCAGTGCCCGGGGACCCATACTGTATAGCAATCAGCCCCAGCATTTT,CASSARGPILYSNQPQHF,-,-,TRBV27,TRBJ1-5
TGTGCCAGCAGCGTTCAGGCGGGACTCTATAATTCACCCCTCCACTTT,CASSVQAGLYNSPLHF,-,once,TRBV11-2,TRBJ1-6
TGTGCCACCAGCAGGGGAAACAGGGGGTTTTCGGACGAGCAGTACTTC,CATSRGNRGFSDEQYF,TRBD1,-,TRBV15,TRBJ2-7
TGTGCCAGCAGTTACGTCGCTAGTGGGGGGAAAGAGACCCAGTACTTC,CASSYVASGGKETQYF,-,-,TRBV6-2/TRBV6-3,TRBJ2-5
TGTGCCAGCAGTGAACGGACTAGCGGGGGGGAATGGGCCTACGAGCAGTACTTC,CASSERTSGGEWAYEQYF,TRBD2,few,TRBV6-1,TRBJ2-7
TGTGCCAGCAGTTACGAGAGGGTTCAGCCCCAGCATTTT,CASSYERVQPQHF,-,few,TRBV6-5,TRBJ1-5
TGCAGTGCTTCGGGACTAGCGGGGGGGCCTGGTTCAGATACGCAGTATTTT,CSASGLAGGPGSDTQYF,TRBD2,-,TRBV20-1,TRBJ2-3
TGTGCCAGCAGTCCTAGCAGAAACATGAACACTGAAGCTTTCTTT,CASSPSRNMNTEAFF,-,-,TRBV28,TRBJ1-1
TGTGCCAGCAGCTTATGGGCGGGACCGCAGTATTTT,CASSLWAGPQYF,-,-,TRBV7-2,TRBJ2-3
TGTGCCAGCAGCTTGAATTACCTGACTAGCGGGATTAAATACTTC,CASSLNYLTSGIKYF,TRBD2,-,TRBV11-1,TRBJ2-7
TGTGCCAGCAGCTTCTCCCCACCCACGCGGAGAACATCAGATACGCAGTATTTT,CASSFSPPTRRTSDTQYF,-,-,TRBV7-3,TRBJ2-3
TGTGCCAGCAGTCGGGTATTCGGCACTGAAGCTTTCTTT,CASSRVFGTEAFF,-,-,TRBV6-1,TRBJ1-1
TGCAGTGCTCCCACCCTCGGGACAGAAAATTCACCCCTCCACTTT,CSAPTLGTENSPLHF,TRBD1,few,TRBV20-1,TRBJ1-6
TGTGCCAGCAGCCAAGATCCCACAGGGAGCTCCTATAATTCACCCCTCCACTTT,CASSQDPTGSSYNSPLHF,-,-,TRBV4-2,TRBJ1-6
TGTGCCAGCTCACCAGGGTCCGTAGAGACCCAGTACTTC,CASSPGSVETQYF,-,-,TRBV18,TRBJ2-5
TGCAGTGCTAGAGATCTTAGGGGGGGCTATGGCTACACCTTC,CSARDLRGGYGYTF,-,few,TRBV20-1,TRBJ1-2
TGTGCCAGCAACGGACAGGCGAACACTGAAGCTTTCTTT,CASNGQANTEAFF,TRBD1,-,TRBV2,TRBJ1-1
TGCAGTGCTAGAGATGAGAGCGGGAGGCCGAACGTTTACAATGAGCAGTTCTTC,CSARDESGRPNVYNEQFF,TRBD2,-,TRBV20-1,TRBJ2-1
TGTGCCTGGAGTGTAAGGGGACCCACCGGGGAGCTGTTTTTT,CAWSVRGPTGELFF,-,-,TRBV30,TRBJ2-2
TGTGCCACCAGTGATAGCACTAGCCGTGGCACAGATACGCAGTATTTT,CATSDSTSRGTDTQYF,-,-,TRBV24-1,TRBJ2-3
TGCGCCAGCAGTGTGGTTGTCACAGATACGCAGTATTTT,CASSVVVTDTQYF,-,few,TRBV10-1,TRBJ2-3
TGCGCCAGCAGCCAAGTGACAGGGGACAACTCTGGAAACACCATATATTTT,CASSQVTGDNSGNTIYF,TRBD1,-,TRBV4-3,TRBJ1-3
TGTGCCAGCAGCTTCTGGGACAGGGCCAGCTATGGCTACACCTTC,CASSFWDRASYGYTF,TRBD1,-,TRBV5-6,TRBJ1-2
TGTGCTAGCAGCTTAGACAGGGGACACAAGGAGACCCAGTACTTC,CASSLDRGHKETQYF,TRBD1,few,TRBV7-7,TRBJ2-5
TGTGCCAGCAGGCCCGACAGACGGGGGCTTAGGGCTTTCTTT,CASRPDRRGLRAFF,-,-,TRBV5-4,TRBJ1-1